Following are 10 T cell receptor beta chains from one sample sequenced in a study of human T cells and chemical hapten exposure. Time point denoted: patch test 3, about 24 weeks after DPC sensitization. Regarding treatment: therapeutic diphenylcyclopropenone sensitization with weekly scalp DPC. MiXCR, applied by TCRdb to the RACE reads, yields one record per CDR3 protein. Of some 71,000 distinct CDR3 sequences listed, 11% are singletons. This specimen consisted of whole blood, obtained in connection with sensitization to the hapten diphenylcyclopropenone (DPC). These receptors were collected from a woman between 45 and 60 years old with alopecia areata. Some clones in this sample may be carry-over from other donors' samples.

The sample holds many counts of this clonotype. The chain combines TRBV6-5 with TRBJ2-2; D is perhaps TRBD2 (6 bases). The CDR3 is made up of 16 amino acids. Trimming took off 8 bases at V and 0 bases at J, with 16 bases between the two ends. Germline-derived CDR1 and CDR2 are MNHEY and SVGAGI. The CDR3 region has the DNA TGTGCCAGCCGGGACTCCATCCTCGCGAACACCGGGGAGCTGTTTTTT. Translated, it gives CASRDSILANTGELFF.

The chain joins TRBV6-1 to TRBJ1-5, with unresolved D. CDR3 length: 15 residues. V lost 1 base and J lost 3, with 10 bases in between. Germline V lookup: CDR1 MNHNS, CDR2 SASEGT. In nucleotides, the CDR3 is TGTGCCAGCAGTGAAGACAGCTATTTCAATCAGCCCCAGCATTTT. Translated: CASSEDSYFNQPQHF.

This clonotype was observed a handful of times. The chain carries TRBV3-1 and TRBJ2-2, with D hard to call. The V gene lost 1 base and the J gene lost 2 bases, with 5 bases spanning the gap. The V gene's germline CDR1 is LGHDT and CDR2 YNNKEL (reference sequence). This CDR3 is built from 14 residues. This chain's CDR3 is CASSQGQNTGELFF. For the CDR3, the DNA is TGTGCCAGCAGCCAAGGGCAAAACACCGGGGAGCTGTTTTTT.

This chain joins TRBV25-1 and TRBJ2-3, with 9 nucleotides matching TRBD2. J gave up 2 bases and V 0 bases, and 6 bases lay outside the gene matches. This CDR3 region has 17 residues. CDR1 and CDR2 (germline): MGHDK, SYGVNS. As DNA, the CDR3 is TGTGCCAGCAGTGAATATATGGCGGGAGGGACCACAGATACGCAGTATTTT. It encodes CASSEYMAGGTTDTQYF.

This clonotype was observed at least ten times. The chain carries TRBV6-5 and TRBJ2-7; D might be TRBD2 (7 bases). With 2 bases removed from V and 5 bases from J, the gap between germline ends came to 19 bases. The CDR3 extends over 16 amino acids. CDR1 MNHEY and CDR2 SVGAGI come from the germline V gene. CDR3 region: CASSYTGGGQSHEQYF. Here the CDR3 DNA reads TGTGCCAGCAGTTACACAGGCGGGGGCCAATCCCACGAGCAGTACTTC.

This clonotype showed up many times. V usage is TRBV12-3 or TRBV12-4 and J usage is TRBJ1-6, with a possible D match to TRBD1 (5 bases). This CDR3 has 14 residues. With 5 bases removed from V and 7 bases from J, the gap between germline ends came to 12 bases. DNA for the CDR3: TGTGCCAGCAGTCCCCAGGGCTCGAATTCACCCCTCCACTTT. Its translation is CASSPQGSNSPLHF.

This clonotype was counted at least ten times. V gene TRBV29-1 combines with J gene TRBJ2-5, with 10 nucleotides matching TRBD1. With V trimmed by 2 bases and J by 7 bases, 13 bases remained unmatched. The CDR3 is 16 residues long. Germline loops: CDR1 SQVTM, CDR2 ANQGSEA. Here the CDR3 DNA reads TGCAGCGTTGAATTTCCGGGACAGGGGCCGGACGGGACCCAGTACTTC. It yields the protein CSVEFPGQGPDGTQYF.

This clonotype has ten or more counts. The gene calls are TRBV12-3 or TRBV12-4 and TRBJ2-5; 11 bases agree with TRBD1. V gave up 4 bases and J gave up 4 bases; unmatched junction bases: 5. The CDR3 runs 15 residues. CDR3 bases: TGTGCCAGCAGTTCATCCGGGACAGGGGGAGAGACCCAGTACTTC. Translation gives CASSSSGTGGETQYF.

The chain couples TRBV5-6 to TRBJ2-1; TRBD2 matches 7 bases. The V segment lost 4 bases and the J segment 3 bases; nucleotides outside the gene matches: 7. This CDR3 is built from 15 residues. The germline V gene has CDR1 SGHDT and CDR2 YYEEEE. CDR3 region: CASSLRLADYNEQFF. The CDR3, as DNA: TGTGCCAGCAGCCTGCGGCTAGCGGACTACAATGAGCAGTTCTTC.

This clonotype has a count of ten or more. The genes are TRBV13 and TRBJ1-3; D is unresolved. Germline V lookup: CDR1 PRHDT, CDR2 FYEKMQ (reference sequence). This CDR3 has 14 amino acids. V shed 3 bases and J shed 6 bases, with 12 bases lying between them. The DNA for the CDR3 is TGTGCCAGCAGCTTCGGGAATGTTGTAAACACCATATATTTT. Amino acids: CASSFGNVVNTIYF.